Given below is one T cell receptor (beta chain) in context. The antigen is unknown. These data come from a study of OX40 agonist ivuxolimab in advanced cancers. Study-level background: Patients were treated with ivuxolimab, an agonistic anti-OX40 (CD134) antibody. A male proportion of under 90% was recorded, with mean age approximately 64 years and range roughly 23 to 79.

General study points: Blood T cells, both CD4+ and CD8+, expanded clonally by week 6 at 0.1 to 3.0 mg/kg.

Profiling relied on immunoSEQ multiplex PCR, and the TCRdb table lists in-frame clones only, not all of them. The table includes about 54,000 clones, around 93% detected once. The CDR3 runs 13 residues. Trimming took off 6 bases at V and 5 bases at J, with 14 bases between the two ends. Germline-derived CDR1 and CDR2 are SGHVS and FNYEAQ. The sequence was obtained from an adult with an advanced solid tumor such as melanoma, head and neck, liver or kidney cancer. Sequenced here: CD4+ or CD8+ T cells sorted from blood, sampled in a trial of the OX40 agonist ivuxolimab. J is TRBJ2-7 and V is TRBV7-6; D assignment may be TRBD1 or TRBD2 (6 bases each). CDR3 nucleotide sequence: TGTGCCAGCAGTTTCGCGGAGGGGGACGAGCAGTACTTC. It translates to CASSFAEGDEQYF.